One and the same sample provided the 26 T cell receptor beta chains below, sequenced in a study of blood T cell repertoires in COVID-19. TCRdb keeps only in-frame clones here, not all; method: immunoSEQ multiplex PCR. This table holds some 340,000 clones, 90% to 95% found once. The sequenced material came from PBMCs or T cells enriched from blood (not recorded which). The receptors were gathered from a woman aged 25-40 years who had been exposed to COVID-19.

This chain joins TRBV6-5 and TRBJ2-7; tentatively, D is TRBD1 (6 bases). V lost 5 bases and J 1 base, leaving 9 bases between the germline ends. Germline assignment: CDR1 MNHEY and CDR2 SVGAGI. The CDR3 has 13 amino acids. CDR3 loop: CASSRTVSYEQYF. The CDR3 DNA follows: TGTGCCAGCAGTCGGACAGTATCCTACGAGCAGTACTTC.

This chain joins TRBV24-1 and TRBJ1-5; D is ambiguous. Germline lookup yields CDR1 KGHDR and CDR2 SFDVKD. Trimming pared 0 bases from V and 0 bases from J, leaving 8 bases between. The CDR3 is 16 amino acids. The DNA of the CDR3 is TGTGCCACCAGTGATTTGCGACACGATAGCAATCAGCCCCAGCATTTT. Translated, it gives CATSDLRHDSNQPQHF.

V usage is TRBV7-2 and J usage is TRBJ1-2; possible D gene TRBD1, 5 bases. The CDR3 runs 13 residues. The germline V gene has CDR1 SGHTA and CDR2 FQGNSA. The germline V and J ends were trimmed by 5 bases and 3 bases, with 10 bases remaining between them. CDR3 loop: CASSPQGYYGYTF. DNA of the CDR3: TGTGCCAGCAGCCCCCAGGGATACTATGGCTACACCTTC.

The V call is TRBV7-9, the J call TRBJ2-1; no firm D call. The germline CDR1 and CDR2 sequences are SEHNR and FQNEAQ (reference sequence). V was cut by 8 bases and J by 3 bases, with 11 bases left in between. This CDR3 has 13 residues. This CDR3 is CASDNHLYNEQFF. The CDR3 nucleotides read TGTGCCAGCGACAACCATCTCTACAATGAGCAGTTCTTC. Supplemented by reference TRBV7-9 and TRBJ2-1, the full variable domain reads DTGVSQNPRHKITKRGQNVTFRCDPISEHNRLYWYRQTLGQGPEFLTYFQNEAQLEKSRLLSDRFSAERPKGSFSTLEIQRTEQGDSAMYLCASDNHLYNEQFFGPGTRLTVL.

There are a few counts of this clone. The rearrangement uses TRBV4-1 and TRBJ1-2; possible D gene TRBD1, 5 bases. V lost 0 bases to trimming and J lost 4 bases, with 9 bases between them. The germline gives CDR1 MGHRA, CDR2 YSYEKL. This CDR3 spans 14 amino acids. The CDR3 bases are TGCGCCAGCAGCCAAGATCAGGGCGGCTATGGCTACACCTTC. Encoded protein: CASSQDQGGYGYTF.

J is TRBJ1-3 and V is TRBV27, with 9 bases lining up with TRBD1. V lost 1 base and J lost 2; bases outside the gene matches: 12. The CDR3 covers 19 residues. Germline values: CDR1 MNHEY, CDR2 SMNVEV (reference sequence). The DNA of the CDR3 is TGTGCCAGCAGTTTATATGATCCGGGACAGGGTTGGACTGGAAACACCATATATTTT. This sequence encodes CASSLYDPGQGWTGNTIYF.

The chain uses TRBV7-9 and TRBJ2-7, with TRBD2 matching 7 bases. Trimming cost V 6 bases and J 0 bases; bases outside gene matches: 14. Germline CDR1 reads SEHNR; CDR2 reads FQNEAQ (reference sequence). CDR3 length: 17 amino acids. The CDR3 region has the DNA TGTGCCAGCAGTCGTACCTTGTCAGCGGGGCGCTCCTACGAGCAGTACTTC. As protein: CASSRTLSAGRSYEQYF.

This chain connects TRBV27 to TRBJ2-7; 8 bases agree with TRBD2. This CDR3 contains 13 residues. Germline V lookup: CDR1 MNHEY, CDR2 SMNVEV (reference sequence). V lost 7 bases and J lost 0; bases outside the gene matches: 2. As DNA, the CDR3 is TGTGCCAGCAAACTAGCGGCCTCCTACGAGCAGTACTTC. Its protein is CASKLAASYEQYF.

This clone has only a few counts. The chain combines TRBV4-1 with TRBJ1-1; D is undetermined. Germline V gene lookup returns CDR1 MGHRA and CDR2 YSYEKL. The CDR3 has 15 residues. V lost 1 base and J 0 bases, leaving 9 bases between the germline ends. This CDR3 reads CASSQVGSLNTEAFF. DNA for the CDR3: TGCGCCAGCAGCCAAGTGGGCAGCCTGAACACTGAAGCTTTCTTT.

This sequence joins TRBV6-5 and TRBJ2-2, with 7 bases fitting TRBD2. CDR1 is MNHEY and CDR2 is SVGAGI in the germline V gene. V dropped 9 bases and J dropped 7; count of bases not matched to a gene: 8. CDR3 length: 13 amino acids. The CDR3 here is CASSTGEGGELFF. DNA of the CDR3: TGTGCCAGTTCGACGGGGGAGGGCGGGGAGCTGTTTTTT.

The CDR3 bases are TGTGCCAGCAGCCCATACGGGGATCAGCCCCAGCATTTT. Amino acids: CASSPYGDQPQHF. V gene TRBV3-1 (or the pseudogene TRBV3-2) combines with J gene TRBJ1-5; D call uncertain. Per germline, CDR1 LGHDT and CDR2 YNNKEL (reference sequence). This CDR3 spans 13 amino acids. The germline V and J ends were trimmed by 4 bases and 5 bases, with 9 bases remaining between them.

The chain links TRBV6-5 to TRBJ1-1; TRBD1 matches at 9 bases. Germline-derived CDR1 and CDR2 are MNHEY and SVGAGI. This CDR3 has 14 residues. The J segment lost 9 bases and the V segment lost 5 bases, leaving 10 bases of the junction unmatched. The CDR3 nucleotides are TGTGCCAGCAGTCTCGACCGGGACAGGGTTCAAGCTTTCTTT. It codes for CASSLDRDRVQAFF.

The chain couples TRBV19 to TRBJ1-2; D is unresolved. The CDR3 is made up of 13 amino acids. Per the germline V gene, CDR1 is LNHDA and CDR2 is SQIVND (reference sequence). V was shortened by 5 bases and J by 5 bases, with 12 bases between the two germline ends. In nucleotides, the CDR3 is TGTGCCAGTAGTCGGCTTCCGGAGTATGGCTACACCTTC. Amino acids: CASSRLPEYGYTF.

V gene TRBV6-2 or TRBV6-3 combines with J gene TRBJ2-7; 9 bases fit TRBD2. Germline values: CDR1 MNHEY, CDR2 SVGEGT. V shed 6 bases and J 4 bases; nucleotides not matched to a gene: 4. This CDR3 has 13 amino acids. CDR3 nucleotides: TGTGCCAGCAGCCGGACTAGCGATTACGAGCAGTACTTC. Translating gives CASSRTSDYEQYF.

This chain connects TRBV10-3 to TRBJ1-5; the D is unclear. V gave up 4 bases and J gave up 1 base, with 8 bases separating them. Germline CDR1 reads ENHRY; CDR2 reads SYGVKD. The CDR3 extends over 14 amino acids. In nucleotides, the CDR3 is TGTGCCATCAGTGTCGGAGGGAGCAATCAGCCCCAGCATTTT. As protein: CAISVGGSNQPQHF.

This clone was detected only once. The V and J genes are TRBV6-5 and TRBJ1-5; 8 nucleotides match TRBD1. The CDR3 has 15 amino acids. J was trimmed by 7 bases and V by 5 bases; bases with no gene match: 10. Germline lookup yields CDR1 MNHEY and CDR2 SVGAGI. Here the CDR3 DNA reads TGTGCCAGCAGTATACGACAGGGGATCGGGCAGCCCCAGCATTTT. Amino acids: CASSIRQGIGQPQHF.

This rearrangement joins TRBV5-5 to TRBJ1-1; D not certain. Germline CDR1 SGHKS, CDR2 YYEKEE (reference sequence). V was trimmed by 3 bases and J by 4 bases, leaving 13 bases between them. This CDR3 has 14 residues. CDR3 DNA sequence: TGTGCCAGCAGCTCAGGTGGGAGGGTCACTGAAGCTTTCTTT. Its protein product is CASSSGGRVTEAFF. The full variable domain, with the rest looked up from reference TRBV5-5 and TRBJ1-1, is DAGVTQSPTHLIKTRGQQVTLRCSPISGHKSVSWYQQVLGQGPQFIFQYYEKEERGRGNFPDRFSARQFPNYSSELNVNALLLGDSALYLCASSSGGRVTEAFFGQGTRLTVV.

The chain links TRBV5-5 to TRBJ2-4; possibly TRBD2 for D (5 bases). V lost 0 bases, J lost 13 bases, and 17 bases lay in between. The CDR3 runs to 14 residues. The germline CDR1 and CDR2 sequences are SGHKS and YYEKEE (reference sequence). The CDR3 nucleotides are TGTGCCAGCAGCTTGGCTGGACGGGTGGCGGGCCAGTACTTC. Encoded protein: CASSLAGRVAGQYF.

In its sample, this clone was seen a few times. The CDR3 reads CASSSRQGAEQYF. CDR3 sequence (DNA): TGTGCCAGCAGCTCCAGACAGGGGGCGGAACAGTACTTC. V usage is TRBV7-6 and J usage is TRBJ2-7, with 10 bases matching TRBD1. The V and J ends lost 4 bases and 10 bases, in that order; junction bases with no gene match: 7. CDR1 SGHVS and CDR2 FNYEAQ come from the germline V gene. There are 13 residues in the CDR3. Looking up the rest from reference TRBV7-6 and TRBJ2-7 gives the full variable domain: GAGVSQSPRYKVTKRGQDVALRCDPISGHVSLYWYRQALGQGPEFLTYFNYEAQQDKSGLPNDRFSAERPEGSISTLTIQRTEQRDSAMYRCASSSRQGAEQYFGPGTRLTVT.

The chain uses TRBV18 and TRBJ1-5; D is uncertain. The V end was cut by 3 bases, the J end by 3 bases, with 12 bases between. Germline V lookup: CDR1 KGHSH, CDR2 LQKENI. The CDR3 is 15 residues long. The CDR3 region has the DNA TGTGCCAGCTCACCCGTAGCGGCCTTCAATCAGCCCCAGCATTTT. This sequence encodes CASSPVAAFNQPQHF.

V usage is TRBV29-1 and J usage is TRBJ2-7; D remains unclear. Germline-derived CDR1 and CDR2 are SQVTM and ANQGSEA. The CDR3 covers 12 residues. Trimming removed 4 bases at V and 2 bases at J, with 9 bases between. The CDR3 DNA sequence: TGCAGCGTTGCTGGAGCCCCCTACGAGCAGTACTTC. Amino acid sequence: CSVAGAPYEQYF.

This clone has a single count. V gene TRBV2 combines with J gene TRBJ1-1; D is unclear. Germline CDR1 SNHLY, CDR2 FYNNEI. The V gene lost 8 bases and the J gene lost 3 bases, with 7 bases spanning the gap. CDR3 length: 11 residues. CDR3 loop: CASCVDTEAFF. CDR3 DNA: TGTGCCAGCTGCGTGGACACTGAAGCTTTCTTT.

The rearrangement links TRBV10-3 to TRBJ1-1; D is ambiguous. The V end was cut by 3 bases, the J end by 10 bases, with 12 bases between. CDR3 size: 12 residues. The V gene's germline CDR1 is ENHRY and CDR2 SYGVKD. CDR3 in amino acids: CAISEPGSGAFF. The CDR3 region has the DNA TGTGCCATCAGTGAACCGGGTAGCGGAGCTTTCTTT.

The genes are TRBV18 and TRBJ1-5; D is perhaps TRBD1 (6 bases). Deletions cut 2 bases from V and 0 bases from J, with 11 bases between. CDR3 size: 16 residues. Per the germline V gene, CDR1 is KGHSH and CDR2 is LQKENI. The CDR3 region is CASSPRDRISNQPQHF. The CDR3 nucleotides are TGTGCCAGCTCACCAAGAGACAGGATTAGCAATCAGCCCCAGCATTTT.

This rearrangement joins TRBV30 to TRBJ1-1, with D unclear. CDR3 length: 13 amino acids. Germline V gene sequence: CDR1 GTSNPN, CDR2 SVGIG (reference sequence). V lost 2 bases and J 0 bases, leaving 7 bases between the germline ends. CDR3 residues: CAWSTRLNTEAFF. As DNA, the CDR3 is TGTGCCTGGAGTACCAGGTTGAACACTGAAGCTTTCTTT.

The rearrangement links TRBV10-3 to TRBJ1-1; D might be TRBD1 (5 bases). From germline, CDR1 is ENHRY and CDR2 SYGVKD. Trimming removed 8 bases from V and 5 bases from J, with 18 bases in between. The CDR3 consists of 14 residues. The CDR3 protein is CAIGAPGQGTEAFF. The CDR3 bases are TGTGCCATCGGGGCCCCTGGGCAGGGAACTGAAGCTTTCTTT.